This TCR beta chain is drawn from a study of cytomegalovirus exposure and HLA in healthy donors. Amplification used 60 Vbeta primers and 13 Jbeta primers. Authors' data handling: The authors later counted 75 million to 90 million unique TCR beta chains, 9 million to 14 million of them shared. The repertoire was sequenced with immunoSEQ multiplex PCR; TCRdb's copy has only in-frame clones and lacks some. Clonal size and the V and J genes are those of that table, whereas D and trimming came from the DNA. The repertoire holds 200,000 to 250,000 clones, with roughly 83% as singletons. Germline assignment: CDR1 SGHVS and CDR2 FNYEAQ. V was trimmed by 5 bases and J by 7 bases, leaving 27 bases between them. This CDR3 has 18 residues.

The chain joins TRBV7-6 to TRBJ2-1; possibly TRBD2 for D (7 bases). This receptor was taken from a girl aged 5-17 years in good health and CMV-seronegative. The material sequenced was PBMCs. The CDR3 coding sequence is TGTGCCAGCAGCCTACGTCCGTATGGCGGGGGCCTGACTAATGAGCAGTTCTTC. It encodes CASSLRPYGGGLTNEQFF.